Listed below are T cell receptor beta chains from one sample, sequenced in a study of identical twins. From the 5' RACE reads, TCRdb called clonotypes with MiXCR, one entry per CDR3 protein. The sample lists about 1.7 million distinct CDR3 sequences, roughly a third seen once, with about 0.3% in the top ten. Sequences were obtained from cord blood. These receptors were taken from a newborn girl in good health. CDR3s include the opening cysteine and the closing phenylalanine or tryptophan. D genes are given only for firm matches. Clone size is given for some rows only: seen once, a few or many times, or a class if the clone is expanded.

abundance | j_gene | d_gene | v_gene | CDR3aa | CDR3nt
few | TRBJ1-1 | . | TRBV5-5 | CASSSPGRNTEAFF | TGTGCCAGCAGCTCGCCGGGACGAAACACTGAAGCTTTCTTT
few | TRBJ2-7 | TRBD2 | TRBV5-5 | CASSLSEREFVEQYF | TGTGCCAGCAGCTTGTCGGAGCGGGAGTTCGTCGAGCAGTACTTC
. | TRBJ2-3 | TRBD1 | TRBV20-1 | CSANRQGPDTQYF | TGCAGTGCTAACCGACAGGGGCCAGATACGCAGTATTTT
. | TRBJ2-7 | . | TRBV2 | CASLEFRRASYEQYF | TGTGCCAGCTTAGAATTTAGGCGCGCAAGCTACGAGCAGTACTTC
few | TRBJ2-7 | . | TRBV28 | CASSFADSRISYEQYF | TGTGCCAGCAGTTTCGCGGACAGCCGGATCTCCTACGAGCAGTACTTC
. | TRBJ1-3 | . | TRBV9 | CASSVAYGVSGNTIYF | TGTGCCAGCAGCGTAGCGTACGGGGTCTCTGGAAACACCATATATTTT
few | TRBJ1-2 | TRBD1 | TRBV4-1 | CASRGRIRDRYNYGYTF | TGCGCCAGCCGGGGACGGATTCGGGACAGATATAACTATGGCTACACCTTC
few | TRBJ2-3 | TRBD2 | TRBV20-1 | CSARDWGGKTDTQYF | TGCAGTGCTAGAGATTGGGGGGGGAAGACAGATACGCAGTATTTT
many | TRBJ2-1 | . | TRBV11-1 | CASTKNSPSNEQFF | TGTGCCAGCACCAAGAACTCCCCTAGCAATGAGCAGTTCTTC
. | TRBJ2-1 | TRBD2 | TRBV20-1 | CSVPNGLAVLGGEQFF | TGCAGTGTTCCCAATGGACTAGCGGTACTGGGGGGTGAGCAGTTCTTC
. | TRBJ1-1 | TRBD1 | TRBV4-1 | CASSQDHRGGTEAFF | TGCGCCAGCAGCCAAGACCACAGGGGAGGCACTGAAGCTTTCTTT
. | TRBJ2-2 | . | TRBV5-1 | CASSLTFSGDLFF | TGCGCCAGCAGCCTGACCTTCTCCGGGGATCTGTTTTTT
. | TRBJ2-1 | TRBD2 | TRBV27 | CASSPLLAGGWDNEQFF | TGTGCCAGCAGTCCGCTACTAGCGGGAGGTTGGGACAATGAGCAGTTCTTC
. | TRBJ2-3 | . | TRBV5-1 | CASSFNLALDTQYF | TGCGCCAGCAGCTTTAATCTAGCGTTGGATACGCAGTATTTT
. | TRBJ2-7 | . | TRBV20-1 | CSARELDRDYNEQYF | TGCAGTGCTAGAGAGCTGGACCGCGACTACAATGAGCAGTACTTC
. | TRBJ1-1 | . | TRBV11-2 | CASSSRVTFEAFF | TGTGCCAGCAGCTCCCGGGTGACCTTTGAAGCTTTCTTT
. | TRBJ2-7 | . | TRBV27 | CASSDRLIGEQYF | TGTGCCAGCAGTGACAGGTTAATTGGCGAGCAGTACTTC
. | TRBJ2-3 | TRBD2 | TRBV7-9 | CASSLVLAGPSTDTQYF | TGTGCCAGCAGCTTAGTCCTAGCGGGACCGAGCACAGATACGCAGTATTTT
few | TRBJ2-1 | . | TRBV5-1 | CASSSSRPNEQFF | TGCGCCAGCAGCTCCTCCCGGCCGAATGAGCAGTTCTTC
. | TRBJ1-1 | . | TRBV28 | CASSLIWGTEMNTEAFF | TGTGCCAGCAGTTTAATTTGGGGGACGGAAATGAACACTGAAGCTTTCTTT
. | TRBJ2-1 | . | TRBV7-2 | CAGSLGPGKYNEQFF | TGTGCCGGCAGCTTAGGGCCAGGGAAATACAATGAGCAGTTCTTC
. | TRBJ1-1 | . | TRBV20-1 | CSASYGGNTEAFF | TGCAGTGCTAGTTACGGGGGGAACACTGAAGCTTTCTTT
. | TRBJ2-7 | . | TRBV6-5 | CASSYRTAYEQYF | TGTGCCAGCAGTTACCGGACAGCTTACGAGCAGTACTTC
. | TRBJ1-1 | . | TRBV2 | CASGEGFGMNTEAFF | TGTGCCAGCGGAGAGGGGTTTGGCATGAACACTGAAGCTTTCTTT
few | TRBJ1-6 | . | TRBV20-1 | CSASVGPYNSPLHF | TGCAGTGCTAGTGTGGGACCCTATAATTCACCCCTCCACTTT
many | TRBJ1-4 | . | TRBV29-1 | CSVEVAGRYEKLFF | TGCAGCGTTGAAGTGGCAGGGAGATATGAAAAACTGTTTTTT
few | TRBJ2-1 | TRBD2 | TRBV6-1 | CASARLAGYYNEQFF | TGTGCCAGCGCAAGACTAGCGGGGTACTACAATGAGCAGTTCTTC
. | TRBJ1-4 | . | TRBV20-1 | CSARDPGGATNEKLFF | TGCAGTGCTAGAGATCCAGGCGGTGCAACTAATGAAAAACTGTTTTTT
. | TRBJ2-5 | . | TRBV3-1 | CASSQPLLRQETQYF | TGTGCCAGCAGCCAACCTTTACTAAGGCAAGAGACCCAGTACTTC
few | TRBJ2-5 | . | TRBV28 | CASSRDWDKTQYF | TGTGCCAGCAGCCGGGACTGGGATAAGACCCAGTACTTC